This entry concerns a single TCR beta chain. Its antigen is undetermined. The data stem from a study of OX40 agonist ivuxolimab in advanced cancers. Study outcomes and limitations: The average count of expanded clones was higher among CD8+ T cells than among CD4+. Both CD4+ and CD8+ T cell populations in blood had undergone clonal expansion by week 6 at 0.1 to 3.0 mg/kg.

Clones were read by immunoSEQ multiplex PCR, and TCRdb kept only the in-frame ones, dropping some. Of 45,000 to 60,000 clones detected, about 90% appear once; the ten largest clones hold around 6.4%. Trimming pared 7 bases from V and 10 bases from J, leaving 16 bases between. The germline CDR1 and CDR2 sequences are MNHNY and SVGAGI (reference sequence). This CDR3 has 12 amino acids. This specimen was CD4+ or CD8+ T cells sorted from blood, taken in a trial of the OX40 agonist ivuxolimab. V and J are TRBV6-6 and TRBJ1-1, with D perhaps matching TRBD1 (6 bases). The sequence came from an adult with an advanced solid tumor such as melanoma, head and neck, liver or kidney cancer. CDR3 coding DNA: TGTGCCAGCACCAGGGAGGGGGTTGGAGCTTTCTTT. It encodes CASTREGVGAFF.